This TCR beta chain was recovered during a study of OX40 agonist ivuxolimab in advanced cancers. The study's findings and limits: Some patients without response likewise showed low normalized clonal expansion.

Comment on this clone: Its matching antigen is unknown.

The repertoire was sequenced with immunoSEQ multiplex PCR; TCRdb's copy has only in-frame clones and lacks some. The sample yields fewer than 90,000 clones, more than 80% seen once. The CDR3 consists of 14 residues. V dropped 3 bases and J dropped 6 bases, with 13 bases sitting between them. Germline assignment: CDR1 SGHDT and CDR2 YYEEEE. Sequencing used CD4+ or CD8+ T cells sorted from blood, obtained in a trial of the OX40 agonist ivuxolimab. This clonotype was sampled from an adult with an advanced solid tumor such as melanoma, head and neck, liver or kidney cancer. This sequence joins TRBV5-6 and TRBJ1-5; D is unclear. The CDR3, as DNA: TGTGCCAGCAGCTCATCATCGGTAGGTCAGCCCCAGCATTTT. As protein: CASSSSSVGQPQHF.